A selection of T cell receptor beta chains follows, all from one sample in a study of cytomegalovirus exposure and HLA in healthy donors. Repertoires were generated with immunoSEQ multiplex PCR, while TCRdb's copy carries only in-frame clones and drops some. The sample lists about 150,000 clones, about 89% occurring once. Material: PBMCs. The receptor source for this set is a woman aged 18 to 35 in good health and CMV-seropositive. Each CDR3 is given with its conserved first and last residue. Each record gives: J gene, D gene, V gene, clone size, CDR3 DNA, CDR3 protein. A D gene is named only where the DNA matches it firmly. Some rows have no size entry. The others give once, few or many, or a class for an expanded clone.

j_gene: TRBJ2-4; d_gene: NA; v_gene: TRBV2; abundance: NA; CDR3nt: TGTGCCAGCAGTGAGGGCTTGGTTGAGCGGAACATTCAGTACTTC; CDR3aa: CASSEGLVERNIQYF
j_gene: TRBJ1-2; d_gene: NA; v_gene: TRBV6-1; abundance: once; CDR3nt: TGTGCCAGCAGTGAAGGGAGTGGCTACACCTTC; CDR3aa: CASSEGSGYTF
j_gene: TRBJ1-1; d_gene: TRBD1; v_gene: TRBV5-4; abundance: NA; CDR3nt: TGTGCCAGCAGCAGCCAAGGGACAGCTGAAGCTTTCTTT; CDR3aa: CASSSQGTAEAFF
j_gene: TRBJ2-4; d_gene: TRBD1; v_gene: TRBV28; abundance: once; CDR3nt: TGTGCCAGCGATACACAGGGGTTGGCCAAAAACATTCAGTACTTC; CDR3aa: CASDTQGLAKNIQYF
j_gene: TRBJ2-2; d_gene: NA; v_gene: TRBV27; abundance: NA; CDR3nt: TGTGCCAGCAGTAGGACAGCTACCGGGGAGCTGTTTTTT; CDR3aa: CASSRTATGELFF
j_gene: TRBJ1-2; d_gene: TRBD1; v_gene: TRBV28; abundance: NA; CDR3nt: TGTGCCAGCAGTTTACACACAGGGGATTCAGGATATGGCTACACCTTC; CDR3aa: CASSLHTGDSGYGYTF
j_gene: TRBJ2-5; d_gene: NA; v_gene: TRBV5-1; abundance: once; CDR3nt: TGCGCCAGCAGCTGGGAGCAAGAGACCCAGTACTTC; CDR3aa: CASSWEQETQYF
j_gene: TRBJ2-7; d_gene: TRBD2; v_gene: TRBV29-1; abundance: NA; CDR3nt: TGCAGCGTTGATAGAGGACTAGCGGGAACCTCCTACGAGCAGTACTTC; CDR3aa: CSVDRGLAGTSYEQYF
j_gene: TRBJ1-5; d_gene: TRBD1; v_gene: TRBV4-3; abundance: NA; CDR3nt: TGCGCCAGCAGCCCCACAGGGGAGAGCAATCAGCCCCAGCATTTT; CDR3aa: CASSPTGESNQPQHF
j_gene: TRBJ2-3; d_gene: TRBD2; v_gene: TRBV2; abundance: NA; CDR3nt: TGTGCCAGCAGTCCCGATAGACTAGCGGGAGATTCGGCAGATACGCAGTATTTT; CDR3aa: CASSPDRLAGDSADTQYF
j_gene: TRBJ2-7; d_gene: TRBD2; v_gene: TRBV5-1; abundance: NA; CDR3nt: TGCGCCAGCAGCTTGCGGGGAGATACTAGCGGGAGGGCCGGTGAGCAGTACTTC; CDR3aa: CASSLRGDTSGRAGEQYF
j_gene: TRBJ2-3; d_gene: NA; v_gene: TRBV9; abundance: NA; CDR3nt: TGTGCCAGCAGCCCACCCGCGACTAGGGATGACACAGATACGCAGTATTTT; CDR3aa: CASSPPATRDDTDTQYF
j_gene: TRBJ1-5; d_gene: TRBD1; v_gene: TRBV2; abundance: NA; CDR3nt: TGTGCCAGCAGGGCGAGATCTACAGGGGCTCTCAACCAGCCCCAGCATTTT; CDR3aa: CASRARSTGALNQPQHF
j_gene: TRBJ2-5; d_gene: NA; v_gene: TRBV9; abundance: NA; CDR3nt: TGTGCCAGCAGCGTAGGACCGGGAGAGACCCAGTACTTC; CDR3aa: CASSVGPGETQYF
j_gene: TRBJ2-1; d_gene: NA; v_gene: TRBV5-1; abundance: NA; CDR3nt: TGCGCCAGCAGCTCCCTGCGAGGAGGGAGTAATGAGCAGTTCTTC; CDR3aa: CASSSLRGGSNEQFF
j_gene: TRBJ2-2; d_gene: NA; v_gene: TRBV5-1; abundance: NA; CDR3nt: TGCGCCAGCAGCATGAGTAGATCGGGCGGGGAGCTGTTTTTT; CDR3aa: CASSMSRSGGELFF
j_gene: TRBJ1-5; d_gene: TRBD1; v_gene: TRBV7-8; abundance: NA; CDR3nt: TGTGCCAGCAGCTTTGGGACAGAGAATCAGCCCCAGCATTTT; CDR3aa: CASSFGTENQPQHF
j_gene: TRBJ2-1; d_gene: NA; v_gene: TRBV6-1; abundance: NA; CDR3nt: TGTGCCAGCAGTGAAGGCCAGCGGACTAACAATGAGCAGTTCTTC; CDR3aa: CASSEGQRTNNEQFF
j_gene: TRBJ2-2; d_gene: NA; v_gene: TRBV28; abundance: NA; CDR3nt: TGTGCCAGCAGTTTGGGCCAACTCACCGGGGAGCTGTTTTTT; CDR3aa: CASSLGQLTGELFF
j_gene: TRBJ1-2; d_gene: NA; v_gene: TRBV30; abundance: NA; CDR3nt: TGTGCCTGGGGCGGGGGCTACACCTTC; CDR3aa: CAWGGGYTF
j_gene: TRBJ2-1; d_gene: TRBD2; v_gene: TRBV15; abundance: NA; CDR3nt: TGTGCCACCTCTTCGTCGGGACTAGCTTACAATGAGCAGTTCTTC; CDR3aa: CATSSSGLAYNEQFF
j_gene: TRBJ2-6; d_gene: NA; v_gene: TRBV10-3; abundance: NA; CDR3nt: TGTGCCATCAGTGAGTCTGTAGCTCCGAGCCCCTCCAGGGTTGGGGCCAACGTCCTGACTTTC; CDR3aa: CAISESVAPSPSRVGANVLTF
j_gene: TRBJ2-1; d_gene: TRBD2; v_gene: TRBV4-3; abundance: NA; CDR3nt: TGCGCCAGCAGCCAGATAGGGACTAGCGGGAGGCATGAGCAGTTCTTC; CDR3aa: CASSQIGTSGRHEQFF
j_gene: TRBJ1-2; d_gene: NA; v_gene: TRBV4-1; abundance: NA; CDR3nt: TGCGCCAGCAGCCATGGTTTCCTGGGGGCGCCCTATGGCTACACCTTC; CDR3aa: CASSHGFLGAPYGYTF
j_gene: TRBJ1-4; d_gene: NA; v_gene: TRBV7-9; abundance: NA; CDR3nt: TGTGCCAGTAAATTTGCAACTAATGAAAAACTGTTTTTT; CDR3aa: CASKFATNEKLFF
j_gene: TRBJ2-5; d_gene: NA; v_gene: TRBV9; abundance: NA; CDR3nt: TGTGCCAGCAGCGTAGGTCCAGGAAATTCTCAAGAGACCCAGTACTTC; CDR3aa: CASSVGPGNSQETQYF
j_gene: TRBJ1-5; d_gene: TRBD1; v_gene: TRBV10-2; abundance: few; CDR3nt: TGCGCCAGCAGAGACAGGGGGCTACAGCCCCAGCATTTT; CDR3aa: CASRDRGLQPQHF
j_gene: TRBJ1-1; d_gene: NA; v_gene: TRBV11-3; abundance: NA; CDR3nt: TGTGCCAGCAGCTTTGAGATGAACACTGAAGCTTTCTTT; CDR3aa: CASSFEMNTEAFF
j_gene: TRBJ2-5; d_gene: NA; v_gene: TRBV7-6; abundance: NA; CDR3nt: TGTGCCAGCAGCGCAATAACTAGTCCCCAAGAGACCCAGTACTTC; CDR3aa: CASSAITSPQETQYF
j_gene: TRBJ2-5; d_gene: NA; v_gene: TRBV29-1; abundance: NA; CDR3nt: TGCAGCGTTGAAAGTTTTAGCGGCCAAGAGACCCAGTACTTC; CDR3aa: CSVESFSGQETQYF
j_gene: TRBJ1-4; d_gene: TRBD1; v_gene: TRBV2; abundance: NA; CDR3nt: TGTGCCAGCCAATGGGACAGGGCTAATGAAAAACTGTTTTTT; CDR3aa: CASQWDRANEKLFF
j_gene: TRBJ2-7; d_gene: NA; v_gene: TRBV6-6; abundance: NA; CDR3nt: TGTGCCAGCAGTTACGTCCAGGGCTACTACGAGCAGTACTTC; CDR3aa: CASSYVQGYYEQYF
j_gene: TRBJ1-2; d_gene: NA; v_gene: TRBV19; abundance: NA; CDR3nt: TGTGCCATTAGCGTGCGGGGAAAGGGGGGCTACACCTTC; CDR3aa: CAISVRGKGGYTF
j_gene: TRBJ2-3; d_gene: NA; v_gene: TRBV5-6; abundance: NA; CDR3nt: TGTGCCAGCAGCTTACAACCGGGGGTAGATACGCAGTATTTT; CDR3aa: CASSLQPGVDTQYF
j_gene: TRBJ1-5; d_gene: NA; v_gene: TRBV30; abundance: NA; CDR3nt: TGTGCCTGGAGTCGCACAGGGTCGGGCAATCAGCCCCAGCATTTT; CDR3aa: CAWSRTGSGNQPQHF
j_gene: TRBJ1-2; d_gene: TRBD1; v_gene: TRBV30; abundance: few; CDR3nt: TGTGCCTGGGCTAAAGGACAGGGGGCGGATGGCTACACCTTC; CDR3aa: CAWAKGQGADGYTF
j_gene: TRBJ2-7; d_gene: NA; v_gene: TRBV11-3; abundance: NA; CDR3nt: TGTGCCAGCAGCCCACGGAGCGTGGGCGAGCAGTACTTC; CDR3aa: CASSPRSVGEQYF
j_gene: TRBJ2-1; d_gene: TRBD2; v_gene: TRBV5-6; abundance: NA; CDR3nt: TGTGCCAGCAGCTTAATAGGTGGGACTAGCGCGTCCGACAATGAGCAGTTCTTC; CDR3aa: CASSLIGGTSASDNEQFF
j_gene: TRBJ1-1; d_gene: NA; v_gene: TRBV30; abundance: NA; CDR3nt: TGTGCCTGGTCTCGGCGGGGAGCGTACACTGAAGCTTTCTTT; CDR3aa: CAWSRRGAYTEAFF
j_gene: TRBJ1-5; d_gene: NA; v_gene: TRBV5-1; abundance: few; CDR3nt: TGCGCCAGCAGCTTGGGTACAGGAAATCAGCCCCAGCATTTT; CDR3aa: CASSLGTGNQPQHF